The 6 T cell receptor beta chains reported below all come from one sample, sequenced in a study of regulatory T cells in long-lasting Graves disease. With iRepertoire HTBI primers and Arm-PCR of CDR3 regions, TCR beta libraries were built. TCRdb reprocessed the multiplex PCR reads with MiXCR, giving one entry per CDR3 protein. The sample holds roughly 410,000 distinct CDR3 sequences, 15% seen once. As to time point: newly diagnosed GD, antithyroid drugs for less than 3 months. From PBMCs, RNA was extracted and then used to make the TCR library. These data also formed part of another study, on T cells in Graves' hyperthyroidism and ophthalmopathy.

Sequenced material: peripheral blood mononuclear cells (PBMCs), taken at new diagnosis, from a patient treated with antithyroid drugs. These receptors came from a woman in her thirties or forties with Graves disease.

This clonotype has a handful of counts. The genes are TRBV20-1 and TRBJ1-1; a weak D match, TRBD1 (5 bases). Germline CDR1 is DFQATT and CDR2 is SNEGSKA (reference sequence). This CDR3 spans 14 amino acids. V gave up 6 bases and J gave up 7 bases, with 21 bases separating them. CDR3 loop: CSATRPGSGVEAFF. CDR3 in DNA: TGCAGTGCGACACGTCCAGGTTCGGGGGTTGAAGCTTTCTTT.

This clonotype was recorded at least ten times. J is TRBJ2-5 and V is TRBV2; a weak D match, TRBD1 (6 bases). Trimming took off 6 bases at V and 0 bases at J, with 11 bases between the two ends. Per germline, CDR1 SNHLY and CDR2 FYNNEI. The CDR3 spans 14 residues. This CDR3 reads CASRPTGYQETQYF. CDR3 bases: TGTGCCAGCAGACCTACAGGGTACCAAGAGACCCAGTACTTC.

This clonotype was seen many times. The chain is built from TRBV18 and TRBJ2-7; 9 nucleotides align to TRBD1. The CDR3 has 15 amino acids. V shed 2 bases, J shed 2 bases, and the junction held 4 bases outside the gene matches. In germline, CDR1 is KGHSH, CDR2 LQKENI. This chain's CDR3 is CASSPGGQGTYEQYF. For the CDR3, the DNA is TGTGCCAGCTCACCAGGGGGACAGGGAACCTACGAGCAGTACTTC.

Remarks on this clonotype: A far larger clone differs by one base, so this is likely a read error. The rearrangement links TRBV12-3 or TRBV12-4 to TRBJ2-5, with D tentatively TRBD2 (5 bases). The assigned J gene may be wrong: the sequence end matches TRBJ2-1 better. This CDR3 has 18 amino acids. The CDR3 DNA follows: TGTGCCAGCAGTTTAGAGATAGCTCCCGCTAGCTCCTGCAATGAGCAGTTCTTC. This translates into CASSLEIAPASSCNEQFF.

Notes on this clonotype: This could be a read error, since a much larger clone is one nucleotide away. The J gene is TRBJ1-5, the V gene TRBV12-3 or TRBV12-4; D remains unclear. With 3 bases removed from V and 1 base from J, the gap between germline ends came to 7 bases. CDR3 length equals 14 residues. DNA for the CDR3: TGTGCCAGCAGTTTTCGGCGAAGCAATCAGCCCCAGCATTTT. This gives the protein CASSFRRSNQPQHF.

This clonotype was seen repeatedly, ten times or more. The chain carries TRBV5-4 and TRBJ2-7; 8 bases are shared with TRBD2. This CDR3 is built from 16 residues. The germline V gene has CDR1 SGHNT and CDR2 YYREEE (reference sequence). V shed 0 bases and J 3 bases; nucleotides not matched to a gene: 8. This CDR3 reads CASSLGAGGLSYEQYF. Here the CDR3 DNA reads TGTGCCAGCAGCTTGGGGGCGGGAGGACTTAGCTACGAGCAGTACTTC.